This T cell receptor beta chain was identified during a study of CD8 T cells in ankylosing spondylitis (dated by TCRdb to 2016 to 2017). Regarding the study in general: The study set out to find disease-linked TCR variants by profiling T cell receptor beta repertoires in ankylosing spondylitis patients and healthy donors. Peripheral blood was sampled, and synovial fluid was also collected from ankylosing spondylitis patients. The full study cohort comprised about 23 ankylosing spondylitis patients and approximately 100 healthy donors.

As for this clonotype: Its antigen specificity is not known. Base qualities are not at hand, and no much larger clone is one base apart.

Sequencing instrument: Illumina HiSeq 2500. Quantitative 5'-RACE with molecular barcodes was the method used to prepare the TCR beta libraries. The paper's data handling went like this. To identify disease-linked TCR variants, a new computational method was used, one built on a probabilistic model of VDJ rearrangement. TCRdb reran the public reads through fastp at Q25 and MiXCR, keeping productive beta chains. CDR3 protein duplicates are merged, each entry listing the most common genes and DNA. The V and J calls follow TCRdb's processing rather than the paper's. This sample is represented by around 770,000 distinct CDR3 sequences; roughly 10% of them were singletons. Of the sample, approximately 0.5% is held by the ten largest clones. Points the paper makes about the study in general: According to the report, matched synovial fluid samples from ankylosing spondylitis patients were significantly enriched for the disease-linked clones. A TCR beta motif of seven or eight highly homologous amino acid variants appeared characteristic of blood from ankylosing spondylitis patients. Some TCR beta motif variants had previously been reported in synovial fluid and blood of reactive arthritis patients, which suggested common disease-initiation mechanisms. A CD8+ phenotype was shown by the disease-linked clones, which were found at relatively low frequencies in peripheral blood.

Including the terminal cysteine and phenylalanine, the CDR3 comprises 16 residues. Solely the CDR3 DNA is kept, with 48 bases framed from the first base. Relative to germline, V is 0 bases shorter and J is 1 base shorter, with 8 bases between their ends. The germline V gene gives CDR1 as SGHRS and CDR2 as YFSETQ. The receptor's source is a male donor with ankylosing spondylitis. Sequenced input: blood, either unsorted or a sorted T cell fraction (not recorded which). This chain joins TRBV5-1 to TRBJ2-6; a confident D gene designation cannot be given. The CDR3 corresponds to CASSLVGQSGANVLTF. The nucleotide sequence reads as follows: TGCGCCAGCAGCTTGGTAGGTCAATCTGGGGCCAACGTCCTGACTTTC.